This T cell receptor beta chain comes out of a study of T cell repertoires in cytomegalovirus infection. The overall study: It can be stated that public TCR beta signatures indicated CMV infection as well as a matching HLA type.

Germline V gives CDR1 SGHTA, CDR2 FQGNSA. Trimming cost V 9 bases and J 2 bases, with 6 bases left between them. CDR3 length: 11 residues. TCRdb analysed the reads with MiXCR anew, one entry per CDR3 protein. This sample has a few hundred thousand distinct CDR3 sequences, with roughly 46% found just once. At least ten counts were recorded for this clonotype. Its antigen is still unknown. This receptor was taken from a human donor in good health (CMV status not recorded). Some clones in this sample may be carry-over from other donors' samples. The rearrangement uses TRBV7-2 and TRBJ2-3; D is ambiguous. The sequencing here drew on cultured PBMCs, taken from culture after CMV antigen stimulation. CDR3 nucleotide sequence: TGTGCCAGTCATAACACAGATACGCAGTATTTT. Translating it yields CASHNTDTQYF.